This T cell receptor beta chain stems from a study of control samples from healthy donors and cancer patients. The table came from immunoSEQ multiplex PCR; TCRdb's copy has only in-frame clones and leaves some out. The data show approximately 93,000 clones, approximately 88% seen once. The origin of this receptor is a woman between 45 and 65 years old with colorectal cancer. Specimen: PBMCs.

The DNA for the CDR3 is TGCGCCAGCAGCCAAGGTCTTACCTCTGGAAACACCATATATTTT. This sequence encodes CASSQGLTSGNTIYF. This sequence joins TRBV4-3 and TRBJ1-3; D ambiguous. V was pared by 1 base and J by 0 bases, with 7 bases between. The CDR3 has 15 residues. Germline V gives CDR1 LGHNA, CDR2 YSLEER.